This TCR beta chain was retrieved from a study of Ad26.COV2.S vaccination and SARS-CoV-2 variants. Documented treatment: about 20 received Ad26.COV2.S at low or high dose, single or two shots; roughly 5 received placebo; per-sample allocation not given. The samples were gathered on day 63 after the first injection of vaccine or placebo. Here immunoSEQ multiplex PCR was the method, and the copy in TCRdb shows in-frame clones only, minus some. Of under 400,000 clones listed, roughly 91% were seen once; the top ten hold around 3.7%. CDR1 is LGHDT, CDR2 YNNKEL, per germline (reference sequence). The CDR3 contains 19 residues. V was cut by 5 bases and J by 6 bases, with 29 bases left in between. This clone was observed once.

The chain links TRBV3-1 (or the pseudogene TRBV3-2) to TRBJ2-1; possible D gene TRBD2, 6 bases. Sequences were derived from peripheral blood, sampled in a trial of Ad26.COV2.S vaccine versus placebo. The TCR originated in a person between 18 and 59 years old who received the Ad26.COV2.S COVID-19 vaccine or a placebo. As DNA, the CDR3 is TGTGCCAGCAGCAAAAGAGCGACGGGGGTGGGAGCTGGAGGCAATGAGCAGTTCTTC. Translated: CASSKRATGVGAGGNEQFF.